The 10 T cell receptor beta chains given below trace back to one sample, sequenced in a study of T cell responses to AZD1222 COVID-19 vaccine. Sequenced by immunoSEQ multiplex PCR; TCRdb stores in-frame clones only, minus some. This repertoire shows 100,000 to 140,000 clones, over 80% found once; its top ten account for about 6.8%. This sample comprised peripheral blood, obtained 28 days after the second AZD1222 dose. These receptors were taken from an adult who received the AZD1222 COVID-19 vaccine.

The rearrangement joins TRBV5-1 to TRBJ1-1; D unclear. The germline V gene encodes CDR1 SGHRS and CDR2 YFSETQ. This CDR3 has 13 residues. V was shortened by 1 base and J by 1 base, with 5 bases between the two germline ends. The CDR3 spells CASSLSPNTEAFF. The DNA for the CDR3 is TGCGCCAGCAGCTTGAGTCCGAACACTGAAGCTTTCTTT.

The gene calls are TRBV2 and TRBJ2-7; no clear D. CDR1 is SNHLY, CDR2 FYNNEI, per germline. The CDR3 is 11 amino acids. Trimming took 7 bases from V and 1 from J, leaving 5 bases between them. CDR3: CASIFSYEQYF. The CDR3 DNA follows: TGTGCCAGCATCTTTTCCTACGAGCAGTACTTC.

The chain recombines TRBV7-9 with TRBJ2-1, with D tentatively TRBD2 (6 bases). Germline V gene sequence: CDR1 SEHNR, CDR2 FQNEAQ (reference sequence). This CDR3 spans 14 amino acids. V lost 8 bases and J lost 0, with 11 bases in between. CDR3 sequence reads: CASFAGSSYNEQFF. DNA of the CDR3: TGTGCCAGCTTCGCGGGGAGCTCCTACAATGAGCAGTTCTTC. The full variable domain, with the rest looked up from reference TRBV7-9 and TRBJ2-1, is DTGVSQNPRHKITKRGQNVTFRCDPISEHNRLYWYRQTLGQGPEFLTYFQNEAQLEKSRLLSDRFSAERPKGSFSTLEIQRTEQGDSAMYLCASFAGSSYNEQFFGPGTRLTVL.

This chain links TRBV2 with TRBJ1-2; 9 bases align to TRBD1. Germline CDR1 and CDR2: SNHLY and FYNNEI. J gave up 2 bases and V 7 bases, and 5 bases lay outside the gene matches. This CDR3 is built from 14 residues. Here the CDR3 DNA reads TGTGCCAGCAAGAACAGGGGGCTGAACTATGGCTACACCTTC. Its translation: CASKNRGLNYGYTF.

In its sample, this clone was seen a few times. V usage is TRBV5-1 and J usage is TRBJ2-5; TRBD1 aligns across 8 bases. Germline trimming cut 4 bases from V and 5 bases from J; bases unmatched to any gene: 10. Germline CDR1 is SGHRS and CDR2 is YFSETQ. The CDR3 covers 15 residues. This CDR3 reads CASSPDRVRVETQYF. The CDR3 DNA reads as TGCGCCAGCAGCCCGGACAGGGTCCGGGTGGAGACCCAGTACTTC.

This clone was detected only a few times. The CDR3 DNA reads TGTGCCGGTTCGAACCTGGGGTCGGCCACCTTC. Protein product: CAGSNLGSATF. This rearrangement joins TRBV28 to TRBJ1-2; unclear D gene. The germline V gene encodes CDR1 MDHEN and CDR2 SYDVKM. The CDR3 extends over 11 amino acids. V was pared by 11 bases and J by 13 bases, with 20 bases between.

The V gene is TRBV10-1, the J gene TRBJ1-1, with unresolved D. This CDR3 has 13 amino acids. In germline, CDR1 is WNHNN, CDR2 SYGVQD (reference sequence). The V end lost 6 bases, the J end lost 1 base, and 9 bases lay between the germline ends. Written as DNA, the CDR3 is TGCGCCAGCAGAGGATCGGGGAACACTGAAGCTTTCTTT. It specifies CASRGSGNTEAFF.

The CDR3 DNA reads TGCAGCGTTGGGGGAGGAGGGCTCGGGTACAATGAGCAGTTCTTC. This gives the protein CSVGGGGLGYNEQFF. The chain combines TRBV29-1 with TRBJ2-1; tentative D call: TRBD2 (6 bases). Per the germline V gene, CDR1 is SQVTM and CDR2 is ANQGSEA. The CDR3 has 15 amino acids. V lost 4 bases and J lost 4, with 17 bases in between.

This sequence joins TRBV20-1 and TRBJ2-1; D is uncertain. The CDR3 covers 11 residues. With 0 bases removed from V and 7 bases from J, the gap between germline ends came to 4 bases. The germline V gene encodes CDR1 DFQATT and CDR2 SNEGSKA (reference sequence). This CDR3 is CSARDKNEQFF. For the CDR3, the DNA is TGCAGTGCTAGAGATAAGAATGAGCAGTTCTTC.

This chain links TRBV7-9 with TRBJ2-3; 9 nucleotides agree with TRBD2. The V segment lost 4 bases and the J segment 2 bases; nucleotides outside the gene matches: 10. Germline assignment: CDR1 SEHNR and CDR2 FQNEAQ (reference sequence). CDR3 length: 17 residues. The CDR3 sequence: CASSSVGSGGSTDTQYF. The CDR3 nucleotides are TGTGCCAGCAGCTCGGTGGGTAGCGGGGGTTCCACAGATACGCAGTATTTT.